This T cell receptor beta chain is drawn from a study of cytomegalovirus exposure and HLA in healthy donors. A multiplex PCR was run with 60 Vbeta primers and 13 Jbeta primers. Clones were read by immunoSEQ multiplex PCR, and TCRdb kept only the in-frame ones, dropping some. The sample includes approximately 180,000 clones, 81% seen only once; the top ten take 2.2%. The source of this sequence is a woman in her twenties or thirties in good health and CMV-seronegative. Sequencing was performed on PBMCs.

In nucleotides, the CDR3 is TGTGCCAGCAACCTACAGGGGGCGTTTGGCTACACCTTC. Residues: CASNLQGAFGYTF. The rearrangement joins TRBV28 to TRBJ1-2; 9 bases match TRBD1. J lost 7 bases, V lost 7 bases, and 7 bases had no gene match. The V gene's germline CDR1 is MDHEN and CDR2 SYDVKM. CDR3 size: 13 residues.